This T cell receptor (beta chain) was captured in a study of blood T cell repertoires in COVID-19. Study overall: T cells, B-cell-depleted T cells, or PBMCs supplied cDNA or gDNA.

The method was immunoSEQ multiplex PCR; TCRdb's version includes in-frame clones alone and lacks a portion of them. This sample has some 530,000 clones; 88% occur once, and the top ten carry 6.5% to 8.5%. Either two negative PCRs, clearance, or symptom resolution qualified Cohort 3 donors as recovered. The TCR originated in an older woman who had recovered from COVID-19. Sequencing input: PBMCs or T cells enriched from blood (not recorded which).

The chain's CDR3 is CASSEGTGGWETQYF. The CDR3 DNA is TGTGCCAGCAGTGAAGGGACAGGGGGTTGGGAGACCCAGTACTTC. The chain is built from TRBV6-1 and TRBJ2-5; 10 positions agree with TRBD1. From germline, CDR1 is MNHNS and CDR2 SASEGT. Trimming at V came to 1 base and at J to 5 bases, leaving 4 bases not matched to a gene. The CDR3 has 15 residues.